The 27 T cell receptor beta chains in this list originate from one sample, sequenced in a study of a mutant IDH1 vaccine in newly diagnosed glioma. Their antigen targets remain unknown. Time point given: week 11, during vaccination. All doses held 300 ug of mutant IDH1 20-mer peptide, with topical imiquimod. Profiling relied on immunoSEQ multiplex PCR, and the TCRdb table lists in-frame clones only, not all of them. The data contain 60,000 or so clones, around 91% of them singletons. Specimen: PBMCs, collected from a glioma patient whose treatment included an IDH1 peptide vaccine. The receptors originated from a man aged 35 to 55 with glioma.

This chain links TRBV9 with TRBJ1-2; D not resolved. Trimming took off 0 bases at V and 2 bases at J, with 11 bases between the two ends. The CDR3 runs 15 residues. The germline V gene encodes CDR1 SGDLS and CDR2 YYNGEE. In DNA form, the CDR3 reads TGTGCCAGCAGCGTAGGCACAGTTACAAACTATGGCTACACCTTC. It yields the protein CASSVGTVTNYGYTF.

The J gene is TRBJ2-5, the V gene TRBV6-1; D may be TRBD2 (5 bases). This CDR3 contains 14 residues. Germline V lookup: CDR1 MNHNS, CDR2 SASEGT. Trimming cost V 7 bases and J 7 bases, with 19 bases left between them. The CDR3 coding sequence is TGTGCCAGCATCGTCTATCTGTCAGGAGGGACCCAGTACTTC. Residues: CASIVYLSGGTQYF.

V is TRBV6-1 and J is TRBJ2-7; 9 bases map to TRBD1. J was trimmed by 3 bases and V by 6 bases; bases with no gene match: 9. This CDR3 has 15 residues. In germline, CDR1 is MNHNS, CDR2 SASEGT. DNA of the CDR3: TGTGCCAGCAGGGACTTCCCGACAGGGGGCTACGAGCAGTACGTC. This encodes CASRDFPTGGYEQYV.

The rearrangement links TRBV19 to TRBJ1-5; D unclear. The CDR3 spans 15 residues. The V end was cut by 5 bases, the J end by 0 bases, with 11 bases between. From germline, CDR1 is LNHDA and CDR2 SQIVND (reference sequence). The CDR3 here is CASSAYSVSNQPQHF. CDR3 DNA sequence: TGTGCCAGTAGTGCGTACAGTGTTAGCAATCAGCCCCAGCATTTT.

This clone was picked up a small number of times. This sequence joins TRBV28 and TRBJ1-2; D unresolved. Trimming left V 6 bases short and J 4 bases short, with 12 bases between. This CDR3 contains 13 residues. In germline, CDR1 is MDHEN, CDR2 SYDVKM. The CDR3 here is CASSSGRVYGYTF. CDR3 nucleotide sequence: TGTGCCAGCAGCTCCGGACGGGTCTATGGCTACACCTTC.

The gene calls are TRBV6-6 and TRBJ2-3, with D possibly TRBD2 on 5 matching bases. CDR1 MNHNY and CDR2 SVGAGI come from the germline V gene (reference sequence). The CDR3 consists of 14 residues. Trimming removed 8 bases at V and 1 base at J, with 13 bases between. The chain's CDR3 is CASSLGAGTDTQYF. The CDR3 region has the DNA TGTGCCAGCTCCTTGGGAGCGGGCACAGATACGCAGTATTTT.

The CDR3 coding sequence is TGCAGCGTTGAAGATGAAGGGCCCATCACAGATACGCAGTATTTT. Amino acid sequence: CSVEDEGPITDTQYF. The chain joins TRBV29-1 to TRBJ2-3; D unresolved. V lost 0 bases and J lost 2, with 12 bases in between. CDR1 SQVTM and CDR2 ANQGSEA come from the germline V gene. The CDR3 consists of 15 residues.

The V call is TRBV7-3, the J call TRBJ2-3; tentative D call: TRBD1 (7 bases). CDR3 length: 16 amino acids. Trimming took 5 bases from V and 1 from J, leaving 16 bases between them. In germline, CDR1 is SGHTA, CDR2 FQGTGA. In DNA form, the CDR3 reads TGTGCCAGCAGCAGAAACAGGGGAGGAGGCACAGATACGCAGTATTTT. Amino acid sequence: CASSRNRGGGTDTQYF. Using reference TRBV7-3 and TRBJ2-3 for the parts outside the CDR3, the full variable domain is GAGVSQTPSNKVTEKGKYVELRCDPISGHTALYWYRQSLGQGPEFLIYFQGTGAADDSGLPNDRFFAVRPEGSVSTLKIQRTERGDSAVYLCASSRNRGGGTDTQYFGPGTRLTVL.

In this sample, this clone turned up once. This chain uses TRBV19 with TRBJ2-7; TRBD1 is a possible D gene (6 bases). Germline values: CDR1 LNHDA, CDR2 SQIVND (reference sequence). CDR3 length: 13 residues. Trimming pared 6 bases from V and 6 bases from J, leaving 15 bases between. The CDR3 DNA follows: TGTGCCAGTAGCCGCAGGGGCCGCGGCGAGCAGTACTTC. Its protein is CASSRRGRGEQYF. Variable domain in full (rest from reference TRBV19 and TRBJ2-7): DGGITQSPKYLFRKEGQNVTLSCEQNLNHDAMYWYRQDPGQGLRLIYYSQIVNDFQKGDIAEGYSVSREKKESFPLTVTSAQKNPTAFYLCASSRRGRGEQYFGPGTRLTVT.

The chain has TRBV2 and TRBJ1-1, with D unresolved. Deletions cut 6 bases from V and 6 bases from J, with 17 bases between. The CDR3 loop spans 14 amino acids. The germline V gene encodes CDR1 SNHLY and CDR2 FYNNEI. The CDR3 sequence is CASRFQEGGPEAFF. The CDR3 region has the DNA TGTGCCAGCAGGTTTCAGGAGGGCGGCCCTGAAGCTTTCTTT.

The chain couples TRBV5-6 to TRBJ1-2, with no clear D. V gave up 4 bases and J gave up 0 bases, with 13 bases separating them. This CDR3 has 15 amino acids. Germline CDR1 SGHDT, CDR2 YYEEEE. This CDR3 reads CASSPGFWSNYGYTF. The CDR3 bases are TGTGCCAGCAGCCCTGGCTTTTGGTCTAACTATGGCTACACCTTC.

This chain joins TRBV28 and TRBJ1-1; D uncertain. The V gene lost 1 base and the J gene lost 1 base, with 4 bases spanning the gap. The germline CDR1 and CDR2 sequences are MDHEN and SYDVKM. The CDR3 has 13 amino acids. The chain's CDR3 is CASSLYENTEAFF. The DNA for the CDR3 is TGTGCCAGCAGTTTATACGAGAACACTGAAGCTTTCTTT.

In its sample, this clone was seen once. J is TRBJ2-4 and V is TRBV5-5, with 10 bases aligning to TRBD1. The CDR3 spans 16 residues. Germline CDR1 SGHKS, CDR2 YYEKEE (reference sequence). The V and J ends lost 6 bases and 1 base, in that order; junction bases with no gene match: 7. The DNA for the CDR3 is TGTGCCAGCATCTCGGGGACAGGGGACGCCAAAAACATTCAGTACTTC. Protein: CASISGTGDAKNIQYF.

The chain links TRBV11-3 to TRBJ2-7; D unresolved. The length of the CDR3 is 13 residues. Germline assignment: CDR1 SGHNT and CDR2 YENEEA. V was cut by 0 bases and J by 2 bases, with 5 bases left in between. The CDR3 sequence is CASSLDQTYEQYF. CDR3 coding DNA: TGTGCCAGCAGCTTAGATCAAACCTACGAGCAGTACTTC. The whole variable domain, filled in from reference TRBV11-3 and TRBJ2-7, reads EAGVVQSPRYKIIEKKQPVAFWCNPISGHNTLYWYLQNLGQGPELLIRYENEEAVDDSQLPKDRFSAERLKGVDSTLKIQPAELGDSAVYLCASSLDQTYEQYFGPGTRLTVT.

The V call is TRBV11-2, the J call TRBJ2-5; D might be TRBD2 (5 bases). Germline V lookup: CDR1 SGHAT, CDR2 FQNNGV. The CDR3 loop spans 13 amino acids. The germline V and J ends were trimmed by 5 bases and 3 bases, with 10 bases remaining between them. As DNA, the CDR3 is TGTGCCAGCAGCATCACGGGGAAAGAGACCCAGTACTTC. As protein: CASSITGKETQYF.

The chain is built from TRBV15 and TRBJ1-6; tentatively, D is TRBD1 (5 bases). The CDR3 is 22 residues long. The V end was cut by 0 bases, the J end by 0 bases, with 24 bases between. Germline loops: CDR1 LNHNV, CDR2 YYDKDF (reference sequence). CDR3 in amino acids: CATSRDLWMAGQSNSYNSPLHF. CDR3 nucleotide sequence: TGTGCCACCAGCAGAGATCTTTGGATGGCAGGACAATCTAACTCCTATAATTCACCCCTCCACTTT.

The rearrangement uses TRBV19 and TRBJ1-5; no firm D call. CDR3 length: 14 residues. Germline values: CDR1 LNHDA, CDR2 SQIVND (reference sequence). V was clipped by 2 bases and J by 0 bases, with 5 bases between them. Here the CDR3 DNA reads TGTGCCAGTAGTATAACGGCTAGCAATCAGCCCCAGCATTTT. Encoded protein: CASSITASNQPQHF.

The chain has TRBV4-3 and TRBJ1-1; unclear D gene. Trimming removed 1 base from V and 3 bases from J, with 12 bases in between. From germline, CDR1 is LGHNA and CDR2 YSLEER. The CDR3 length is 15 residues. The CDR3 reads CASSQVARRDTEAFF. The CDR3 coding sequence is TGCGCCAGCAGCCAAGTTGCCAGGAGGGACACTGAAGCTTTCTTT.

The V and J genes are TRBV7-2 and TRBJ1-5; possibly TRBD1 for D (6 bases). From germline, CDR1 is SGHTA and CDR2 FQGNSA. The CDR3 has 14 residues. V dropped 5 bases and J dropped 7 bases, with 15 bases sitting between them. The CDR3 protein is CASSRAGAGQPQHF. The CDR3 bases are TGTGCCAGCAGCCGGGCAGGGGCCGGACAGCCCCAGCATTTT. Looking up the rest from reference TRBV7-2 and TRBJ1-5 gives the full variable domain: GAGVSQSPSNKVTEKGKDVELRCDPISGHTALYWYRQSLGQGLEFLIYFQGNSAPDKSGLPSDRFSAERTGGSVSTLTIQRTQQEDSAVYLCASSRAGAGQPQHFGDGTRLSIL.

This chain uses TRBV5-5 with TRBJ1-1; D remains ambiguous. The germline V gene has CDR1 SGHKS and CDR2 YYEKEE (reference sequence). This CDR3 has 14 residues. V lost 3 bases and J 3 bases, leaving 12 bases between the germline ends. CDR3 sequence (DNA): TGTGCCAGCAGCTCGCGGGTCGGGGACACTGAAGCTTTCTTT. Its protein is CASSSRVGDTEAFF.

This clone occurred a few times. The CDR3 bases are TGTGCCAGCAGCTTAGTGAACACTGAAGCTTTCTTT. This encodes CASSLVNTEAFF. The chain employs TRBV5-4 and TRBJ1-1, with no clear D. V lost 2 bases and J lost 0, with 2 bases in between. The CDR3 totals 12 residues. Germline V lookup: CDR1 SGHNT, CDR2 YYREEE (reference sequence).

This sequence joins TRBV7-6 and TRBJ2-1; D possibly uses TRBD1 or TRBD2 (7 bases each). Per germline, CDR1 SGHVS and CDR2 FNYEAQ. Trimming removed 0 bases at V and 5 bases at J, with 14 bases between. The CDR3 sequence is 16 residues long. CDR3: CASSLAQGRGHNEQFF. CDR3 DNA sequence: TGTGCCAGCAGCTTAGCGCAGGGGAGGGGGCACAATGAGCAGTTCTTC.

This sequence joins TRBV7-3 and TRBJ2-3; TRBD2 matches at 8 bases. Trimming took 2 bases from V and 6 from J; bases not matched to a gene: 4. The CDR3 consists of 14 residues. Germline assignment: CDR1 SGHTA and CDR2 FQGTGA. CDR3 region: CASSLGASGDTQYF. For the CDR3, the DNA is TGTGCCAGCAGCTTAGGGGCTAGCGGGGATACGCAGTATTTT.

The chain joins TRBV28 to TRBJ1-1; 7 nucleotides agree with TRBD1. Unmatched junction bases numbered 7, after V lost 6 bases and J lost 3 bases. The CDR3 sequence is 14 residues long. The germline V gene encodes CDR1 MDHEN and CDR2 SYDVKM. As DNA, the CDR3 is TGTGCCAGCAGGCCGACAGGGCGGGACACTGAAGCTTTCTTT. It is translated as CASRPTGRDTEAFF.

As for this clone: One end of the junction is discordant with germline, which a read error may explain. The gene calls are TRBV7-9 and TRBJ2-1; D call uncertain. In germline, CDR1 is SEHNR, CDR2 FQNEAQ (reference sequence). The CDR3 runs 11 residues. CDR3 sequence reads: CTSSFGREQFF. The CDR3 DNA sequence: TGTACCAGCAGCTTTGGTAGGGAGCAGTTCTTC.

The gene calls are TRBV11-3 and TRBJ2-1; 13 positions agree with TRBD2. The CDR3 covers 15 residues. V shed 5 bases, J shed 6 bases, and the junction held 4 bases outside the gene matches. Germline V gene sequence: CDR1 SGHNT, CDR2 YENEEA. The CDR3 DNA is TGTGCCAGCAGCGCCGGGACTAGCGGGACCAATGAGCAGTTCTTC. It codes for CASSAGTSGTNEQFF.

The CDR3 DNA follows: TGCGCCAGCAGCTACCGAGAGACCCAGTACTTC. Its protein product is CASSYRETQYF. The V and J genes are TRBV5-1 and TRBJ2-5; D is ambiguous. The germline V gene has CDR1 SGHRS and CDR2 YFSETQ. The CDR3 sequence is 11 residues long. V lost 3 bases, J lost 4 bases, and 4 bases lay in between.